This TCR beta chain derives from a study of T cell changes during pregnancy in multiple sclerosis. Sequencing was performed with immunoSEQ multiplex PCR; in TCRdb, only in-frame clones are kept and a portion is missing. The sample has about 92,000 clones, about 92% seen once; the top ten hold 1.5% to 1.9%. Trimming left V 4 bases short and J 0 bases short, with 11 bases between. Germline V CDR1 and CDR2: MNHNS, SASEGT. The CDR3 is 15 amino acids. This clonotype originated in a female donor with multiple sclerosis, enrolled in a pregnancy study. The source was peripheral blood, collected in the first trimester of pregnancy. This chain uses TRBV6-1 with TRBJ2-3; no firm D call. DNA of the CDR3: TGTGCCAGCAGTGGGGCTCTGATAAGCACAGATACGCAGTATTTT. It specifies CASSGALISTDTQYF.